The clone carrying this T cell receptor (beta chain) was detected ten times or more. Researchers tagged individual cDNA molecules with unique molecular identifiers. TCRdb reprocessed the 5' RACE reads with MiXCR, giving one entry per CDR3 protein. The sample consists of fewer than 40,000 distinct CDR3 sequences, about 6.2% of them appearing once. The data were taken from a study of early T cells in non-severe SARS-CoV-2 infection. Study-wide background: Alpha and beta chains were unpaired, from unsorted whole-blood bulk RNA.

Deletions cut 0 bases from V and 7 bases from J, with 6 bases between. CDR3 length: 12 residues. The germline CDR1 and CDR2 sequences are LGHNA and YSLEER. The clonotype was recovered from an adult who was a healthcare worker with PCR-confirmed SARS-CoV-2 infection or an uninfected control (not recorded which). The gene calls are TRBV4-3 and TRBJ1-1; D unresolved. Sequenced sample: whole blood. DNA of the CDR3: TGCGCCAGCAGCCAAGATCGGGGTGAAGCTTTCTTT. Translated, it gives CASSQDRGEAFF.